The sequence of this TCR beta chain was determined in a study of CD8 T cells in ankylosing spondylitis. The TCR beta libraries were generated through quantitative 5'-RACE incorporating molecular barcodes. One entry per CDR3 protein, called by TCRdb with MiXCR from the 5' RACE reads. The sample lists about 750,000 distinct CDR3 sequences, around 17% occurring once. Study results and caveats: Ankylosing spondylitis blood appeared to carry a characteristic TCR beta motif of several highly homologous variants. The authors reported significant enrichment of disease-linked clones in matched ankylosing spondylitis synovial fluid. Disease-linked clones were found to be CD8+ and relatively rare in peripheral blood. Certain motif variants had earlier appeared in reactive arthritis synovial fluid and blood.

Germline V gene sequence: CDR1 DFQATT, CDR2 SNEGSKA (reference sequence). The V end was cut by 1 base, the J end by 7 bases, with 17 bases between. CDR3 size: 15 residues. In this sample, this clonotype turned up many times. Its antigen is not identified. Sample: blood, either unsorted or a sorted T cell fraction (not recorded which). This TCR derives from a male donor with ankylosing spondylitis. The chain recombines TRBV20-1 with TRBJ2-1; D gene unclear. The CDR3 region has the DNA TGCAGTGCTAGAGTGTTCGCGAGTTCCGCGAATGAGCAGTTCTTC. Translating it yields CSARVFASSANEQFF.